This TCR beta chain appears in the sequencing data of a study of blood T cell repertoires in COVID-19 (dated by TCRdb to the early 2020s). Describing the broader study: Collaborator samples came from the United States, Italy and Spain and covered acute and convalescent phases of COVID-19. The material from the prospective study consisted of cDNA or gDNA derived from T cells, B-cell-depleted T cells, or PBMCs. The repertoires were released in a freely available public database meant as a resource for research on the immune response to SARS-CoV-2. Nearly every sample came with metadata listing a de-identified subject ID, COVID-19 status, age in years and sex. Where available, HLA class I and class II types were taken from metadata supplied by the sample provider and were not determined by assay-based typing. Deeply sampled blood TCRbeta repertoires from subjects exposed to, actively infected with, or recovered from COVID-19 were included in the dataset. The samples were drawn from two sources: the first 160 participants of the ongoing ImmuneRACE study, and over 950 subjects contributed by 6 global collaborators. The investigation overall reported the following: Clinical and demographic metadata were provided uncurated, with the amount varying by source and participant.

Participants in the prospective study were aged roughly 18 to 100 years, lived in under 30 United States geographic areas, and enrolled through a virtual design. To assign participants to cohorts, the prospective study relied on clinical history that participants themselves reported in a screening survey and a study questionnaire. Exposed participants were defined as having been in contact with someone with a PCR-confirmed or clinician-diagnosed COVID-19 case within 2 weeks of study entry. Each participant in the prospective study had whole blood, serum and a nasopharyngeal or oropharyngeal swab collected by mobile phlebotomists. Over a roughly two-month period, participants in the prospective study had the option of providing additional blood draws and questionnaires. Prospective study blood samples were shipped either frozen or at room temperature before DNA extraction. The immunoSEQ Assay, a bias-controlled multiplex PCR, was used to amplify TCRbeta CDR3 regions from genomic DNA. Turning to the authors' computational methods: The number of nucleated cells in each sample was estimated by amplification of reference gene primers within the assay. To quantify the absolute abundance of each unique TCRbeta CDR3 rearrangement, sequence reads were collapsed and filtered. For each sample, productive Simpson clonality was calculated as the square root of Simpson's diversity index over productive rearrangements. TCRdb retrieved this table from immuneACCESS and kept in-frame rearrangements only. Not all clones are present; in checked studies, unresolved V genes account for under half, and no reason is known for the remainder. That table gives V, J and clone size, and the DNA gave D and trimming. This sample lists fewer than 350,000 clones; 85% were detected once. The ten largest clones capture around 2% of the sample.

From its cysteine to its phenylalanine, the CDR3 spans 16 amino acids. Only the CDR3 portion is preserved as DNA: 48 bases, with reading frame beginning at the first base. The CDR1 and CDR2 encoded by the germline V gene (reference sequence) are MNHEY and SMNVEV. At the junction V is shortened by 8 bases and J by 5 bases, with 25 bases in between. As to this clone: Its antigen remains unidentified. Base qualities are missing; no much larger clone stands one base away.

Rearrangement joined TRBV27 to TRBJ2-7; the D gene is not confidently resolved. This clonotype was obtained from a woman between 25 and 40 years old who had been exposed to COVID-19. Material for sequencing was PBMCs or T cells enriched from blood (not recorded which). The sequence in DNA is TGTGCCAGCCAAATGAAACGGAAAGCGCCCGTAGACGAGCAGTACTTC. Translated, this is CASQMKRKAPVDEQYF.